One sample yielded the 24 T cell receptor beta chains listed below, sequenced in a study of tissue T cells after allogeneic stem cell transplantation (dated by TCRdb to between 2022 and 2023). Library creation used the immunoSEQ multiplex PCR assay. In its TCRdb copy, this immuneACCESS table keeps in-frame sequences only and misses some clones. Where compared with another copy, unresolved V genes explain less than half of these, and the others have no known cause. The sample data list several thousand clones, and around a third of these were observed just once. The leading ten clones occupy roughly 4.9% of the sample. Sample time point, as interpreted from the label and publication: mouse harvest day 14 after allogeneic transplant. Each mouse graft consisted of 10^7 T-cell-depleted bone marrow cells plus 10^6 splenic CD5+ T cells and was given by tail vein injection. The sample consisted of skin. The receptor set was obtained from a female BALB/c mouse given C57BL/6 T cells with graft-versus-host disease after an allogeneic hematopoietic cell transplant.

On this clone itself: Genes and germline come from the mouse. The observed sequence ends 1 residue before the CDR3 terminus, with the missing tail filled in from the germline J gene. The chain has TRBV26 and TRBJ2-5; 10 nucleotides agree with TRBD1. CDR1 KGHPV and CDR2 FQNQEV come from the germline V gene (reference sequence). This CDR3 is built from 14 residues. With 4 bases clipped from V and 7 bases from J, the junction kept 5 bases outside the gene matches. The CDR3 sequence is CASSPGTGVNTQYF. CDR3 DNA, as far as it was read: TGTGCCAGCAGTCCCGGGACAGGGGTAAACACCCAGTAC.

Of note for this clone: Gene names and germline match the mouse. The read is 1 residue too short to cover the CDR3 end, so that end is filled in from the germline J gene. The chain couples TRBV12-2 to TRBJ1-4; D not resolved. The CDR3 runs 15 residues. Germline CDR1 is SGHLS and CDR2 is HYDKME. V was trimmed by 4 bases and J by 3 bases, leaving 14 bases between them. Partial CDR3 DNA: TGTGCCAGCTCCCGTTTTGTACCTCCCAACGAAAGATTATTT. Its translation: CASSRFVPPNERLF. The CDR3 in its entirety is CASSRFVPPNERLFF.

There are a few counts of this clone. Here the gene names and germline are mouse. The CDR3 protein is CASSQVGASAETLYF. The sequenced part of the CDR3 DNA is TGTGCCAGCAGCCAAGTGGGAGCTAGTGCAGAAACGCTGTAT. This chain connects TRBV5 to TRBJ2-3; D is uncertain. The read halts 1 residue ahead of the CDR3 end, with the missing end drawn from the germline J gene. V was trimmed by 1 base and J by 0 bases, leaving 8 bases between them. The CDR3 length is 15 residues. In germline, CDR1 is LGHNA, CDR2 YNLKQL (reference sequence).

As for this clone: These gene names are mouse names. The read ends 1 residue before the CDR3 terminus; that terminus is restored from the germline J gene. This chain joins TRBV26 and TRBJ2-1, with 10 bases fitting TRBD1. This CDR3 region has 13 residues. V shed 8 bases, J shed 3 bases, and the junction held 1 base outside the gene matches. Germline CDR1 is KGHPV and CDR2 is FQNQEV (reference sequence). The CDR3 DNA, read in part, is TGTGCCAGCCGACAGGGGGCCTATGCTGAGCAGTTC. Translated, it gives CASRQGAYAEQF. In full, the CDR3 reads CASRQGAYAEQFF. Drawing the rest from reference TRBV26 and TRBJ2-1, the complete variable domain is NSKVIQTPRYLVKGQGQKAKMRCIPEKGHPVVFWYQQNKNNEFKFLINFQNQEVLQQIDMTEKRFSAECPSNSPCSLEIQSSEAGDSALYLCASRQGAYAEQFFGPGTRLTVL.

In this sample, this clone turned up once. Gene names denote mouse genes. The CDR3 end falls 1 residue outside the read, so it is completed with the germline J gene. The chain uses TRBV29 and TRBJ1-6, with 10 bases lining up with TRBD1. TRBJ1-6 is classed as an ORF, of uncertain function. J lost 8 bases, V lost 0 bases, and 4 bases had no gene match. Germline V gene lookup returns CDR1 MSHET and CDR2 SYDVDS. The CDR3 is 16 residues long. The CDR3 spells CASSLSETGGDSPLYF. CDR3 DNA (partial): TGTGCTAGCAGTTTATCGGAGACAGGGGGCGATTCGCCCCTCTAC.

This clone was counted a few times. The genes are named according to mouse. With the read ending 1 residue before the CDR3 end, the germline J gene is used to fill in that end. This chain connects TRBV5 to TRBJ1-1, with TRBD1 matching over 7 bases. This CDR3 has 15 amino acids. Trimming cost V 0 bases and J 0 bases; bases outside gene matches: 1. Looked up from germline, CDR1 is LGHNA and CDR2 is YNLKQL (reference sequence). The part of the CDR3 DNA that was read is TGTGCCAGCAGCCAAGACGACAGGGCAAACACAGAAGTCTTC. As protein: CASSQDDRANTEVF. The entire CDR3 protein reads CASSQDDRANTEVFF.

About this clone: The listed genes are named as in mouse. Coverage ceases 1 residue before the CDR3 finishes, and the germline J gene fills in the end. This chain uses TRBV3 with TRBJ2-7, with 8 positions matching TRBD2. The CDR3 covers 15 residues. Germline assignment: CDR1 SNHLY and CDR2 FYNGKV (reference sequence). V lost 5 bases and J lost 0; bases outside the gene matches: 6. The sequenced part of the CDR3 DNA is TGTGCCAGCAGCCCCTACTGGGGGAGCTCCTATGAACAGTAC. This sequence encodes CASSPYWGSSYEQY. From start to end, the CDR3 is CASSPYWGSSYEQYF. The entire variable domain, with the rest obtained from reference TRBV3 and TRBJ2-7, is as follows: GPKVLQIPSHQIIDMGQMVTLNCDPVSNHLYFYWYKQILGQQMEFLVNFYNGKVMEKSKLFKDQFSVERPDGSYFTLKIQPTALEDSAVYFCASSPYWGSSYEQYFGPGTRLTVL.

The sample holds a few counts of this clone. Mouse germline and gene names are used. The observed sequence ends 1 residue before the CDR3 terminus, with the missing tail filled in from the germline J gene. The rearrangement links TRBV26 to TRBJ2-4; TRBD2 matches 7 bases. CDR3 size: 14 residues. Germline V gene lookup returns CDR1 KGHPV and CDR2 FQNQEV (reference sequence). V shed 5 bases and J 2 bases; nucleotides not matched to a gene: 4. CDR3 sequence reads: CASSLTGYQNTLYF. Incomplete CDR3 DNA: TGTGCCAGCAGTTTGACTGGGTATCAAAACACCTTGTAC.

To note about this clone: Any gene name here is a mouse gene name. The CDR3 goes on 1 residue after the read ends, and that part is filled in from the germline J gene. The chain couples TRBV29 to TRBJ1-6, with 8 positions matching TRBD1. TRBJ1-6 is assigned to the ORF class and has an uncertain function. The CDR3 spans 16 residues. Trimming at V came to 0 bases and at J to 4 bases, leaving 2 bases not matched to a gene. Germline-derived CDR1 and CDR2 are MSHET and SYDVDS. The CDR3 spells CASSLSGQGYNSPLYF. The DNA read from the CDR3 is TGTGCTAGCAGTTTATCTGGACAGGGTTATAATTCGCCCCTCTAC.

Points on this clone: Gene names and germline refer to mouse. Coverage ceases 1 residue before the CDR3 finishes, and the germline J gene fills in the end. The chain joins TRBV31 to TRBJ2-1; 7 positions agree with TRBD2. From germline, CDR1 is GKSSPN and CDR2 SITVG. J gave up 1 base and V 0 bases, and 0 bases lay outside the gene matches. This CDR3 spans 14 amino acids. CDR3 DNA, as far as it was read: TGTGCCTGGAGTCTCTGGGGGAACTATGCTGAGCAGTTC. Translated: CAWSLWGNYAEQF. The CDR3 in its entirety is CAWSLWGNYAEQFF. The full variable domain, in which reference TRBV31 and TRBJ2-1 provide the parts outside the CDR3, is AQTIHQWPVAEIKAVGSPLSLGCTIKGKSSPNLYWYWQATGGTLQQLFYSITVGQVESVVQLNLSASRPKDDQFILSTEKLLLSHSGFYLCAWSLWGNYAEQFFGPGTRLTVL.

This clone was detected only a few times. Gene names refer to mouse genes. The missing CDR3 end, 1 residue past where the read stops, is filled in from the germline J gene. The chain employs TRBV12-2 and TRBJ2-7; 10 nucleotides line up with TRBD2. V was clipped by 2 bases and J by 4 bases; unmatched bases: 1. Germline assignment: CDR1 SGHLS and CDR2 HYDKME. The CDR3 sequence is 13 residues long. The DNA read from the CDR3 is TGTGCCAGCTCTCAGGACTGGGGGTATGAACAGTAC. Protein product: CASSQDWGYEQY. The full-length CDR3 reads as CASSQDWGYEQYF.

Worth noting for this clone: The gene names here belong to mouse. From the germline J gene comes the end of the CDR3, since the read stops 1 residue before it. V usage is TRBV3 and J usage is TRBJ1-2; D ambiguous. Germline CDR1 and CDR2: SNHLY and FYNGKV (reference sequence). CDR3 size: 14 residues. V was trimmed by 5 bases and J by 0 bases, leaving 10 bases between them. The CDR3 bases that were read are TGTGCCAGCAGCGGATACATTGCAAACTCCGACTACACC. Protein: CASSGYIANSDYT. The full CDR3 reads CASSGYIANSDYTF.

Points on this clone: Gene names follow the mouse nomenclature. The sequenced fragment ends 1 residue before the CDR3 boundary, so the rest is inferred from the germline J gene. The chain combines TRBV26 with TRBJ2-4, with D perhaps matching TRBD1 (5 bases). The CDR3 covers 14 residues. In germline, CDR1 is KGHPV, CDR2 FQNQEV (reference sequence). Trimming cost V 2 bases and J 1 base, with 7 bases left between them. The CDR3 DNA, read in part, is TGTGCCAGCAGTCTGGTACAGGGTCAAAACACCTTGTAC. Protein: CASSLVQGQNTLY. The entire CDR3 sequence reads CASSLVQGQNTLYF.

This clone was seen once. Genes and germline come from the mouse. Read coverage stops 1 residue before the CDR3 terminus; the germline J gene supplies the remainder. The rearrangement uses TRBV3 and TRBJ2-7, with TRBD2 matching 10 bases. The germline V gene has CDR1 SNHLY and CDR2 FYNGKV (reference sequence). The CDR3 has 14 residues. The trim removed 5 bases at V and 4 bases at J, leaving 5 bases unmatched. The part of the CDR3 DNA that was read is TGTGCCAGCAGCCACCGGGACTGGGGTTATGAACAGTAC. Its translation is CASSHRDWGYEQY. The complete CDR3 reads CASSHRDWGYEQYF.

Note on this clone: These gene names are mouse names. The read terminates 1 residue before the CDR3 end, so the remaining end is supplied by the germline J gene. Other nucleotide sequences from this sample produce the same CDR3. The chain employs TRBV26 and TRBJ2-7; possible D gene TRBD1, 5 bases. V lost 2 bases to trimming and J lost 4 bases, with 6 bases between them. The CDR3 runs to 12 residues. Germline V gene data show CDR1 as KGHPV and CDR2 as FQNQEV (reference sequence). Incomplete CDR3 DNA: TGTGCCAGCAGTCTGGAGGGGTATGAACAGTAC. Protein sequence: CASSLEGYEQY. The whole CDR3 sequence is CASSLEGYEQYF.

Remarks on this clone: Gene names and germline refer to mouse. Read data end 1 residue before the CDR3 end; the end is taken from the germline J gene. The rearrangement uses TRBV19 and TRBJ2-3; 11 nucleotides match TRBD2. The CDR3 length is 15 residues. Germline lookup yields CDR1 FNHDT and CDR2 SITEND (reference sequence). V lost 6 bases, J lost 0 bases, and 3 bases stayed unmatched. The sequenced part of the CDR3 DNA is TGTGCCAGCACCGGGACTGGGGGTAGTGCAGAAACGCTGTAT. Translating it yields CASTGTGGSAETLY. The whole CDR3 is CASTGTGGSAETLYF.

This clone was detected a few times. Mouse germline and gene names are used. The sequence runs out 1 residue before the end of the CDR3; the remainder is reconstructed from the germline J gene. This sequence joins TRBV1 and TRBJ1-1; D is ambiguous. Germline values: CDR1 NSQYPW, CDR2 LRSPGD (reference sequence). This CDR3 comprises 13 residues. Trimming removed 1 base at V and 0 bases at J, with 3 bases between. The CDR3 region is CTCSAGSNTEVFF. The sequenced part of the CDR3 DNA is TGCACCTGCAGTGCAGGTTCAAACACAGAAGTCTTC.

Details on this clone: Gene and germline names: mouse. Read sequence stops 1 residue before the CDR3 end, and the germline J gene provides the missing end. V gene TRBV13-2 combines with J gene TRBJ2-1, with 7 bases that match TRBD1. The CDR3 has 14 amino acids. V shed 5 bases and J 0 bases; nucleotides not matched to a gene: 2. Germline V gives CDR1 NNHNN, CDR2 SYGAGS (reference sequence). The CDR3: CASGGTDNYAEQFF. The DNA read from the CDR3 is TGTGCCAGCGGGGGGACAGATAACTATGCTGAGCAGTTC.

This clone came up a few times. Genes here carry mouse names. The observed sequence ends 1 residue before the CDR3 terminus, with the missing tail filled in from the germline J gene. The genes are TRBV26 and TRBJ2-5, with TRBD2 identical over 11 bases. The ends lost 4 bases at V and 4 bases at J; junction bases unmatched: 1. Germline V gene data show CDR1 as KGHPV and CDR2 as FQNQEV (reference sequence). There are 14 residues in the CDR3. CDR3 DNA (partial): TGTGCCAGCAGTCGGACTGGGGGGAAAGACACCCAGTAC. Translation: CASSRTGGKDTQY. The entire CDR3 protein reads CASSRTGGKDTQYF.

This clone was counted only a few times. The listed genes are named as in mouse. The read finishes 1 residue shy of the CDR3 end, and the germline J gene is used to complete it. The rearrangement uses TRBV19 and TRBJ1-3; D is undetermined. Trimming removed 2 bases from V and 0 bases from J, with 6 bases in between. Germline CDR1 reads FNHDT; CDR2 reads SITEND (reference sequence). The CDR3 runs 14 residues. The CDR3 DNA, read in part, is TGTGCCAGCAGTATCCCAGATTCTGGAAATACGCTCTAT. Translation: CASSIPDSGNTLY. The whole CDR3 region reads CASSIPDSGNTLYF.

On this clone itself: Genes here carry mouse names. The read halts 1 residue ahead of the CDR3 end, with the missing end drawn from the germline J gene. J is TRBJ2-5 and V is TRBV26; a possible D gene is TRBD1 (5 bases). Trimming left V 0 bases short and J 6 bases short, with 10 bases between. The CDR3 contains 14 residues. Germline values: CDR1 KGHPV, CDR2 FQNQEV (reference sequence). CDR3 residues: CASSLSPGMDTQYF. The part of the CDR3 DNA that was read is TGTGCCAGCAGTCTGTCGCCAGGGATGGACACCCAGTAC. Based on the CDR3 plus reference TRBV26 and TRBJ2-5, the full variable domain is NSKVIQTPRYLVKGQGQKAKMRCIPEKGHPVVFWYQQNKNNEFKFLINFQNQEVLQQIDMTEKRFSAECPSNSPCSLEIQSSEAGDSALYLCASSLSPGMDTQYFGPGTRLLVL.

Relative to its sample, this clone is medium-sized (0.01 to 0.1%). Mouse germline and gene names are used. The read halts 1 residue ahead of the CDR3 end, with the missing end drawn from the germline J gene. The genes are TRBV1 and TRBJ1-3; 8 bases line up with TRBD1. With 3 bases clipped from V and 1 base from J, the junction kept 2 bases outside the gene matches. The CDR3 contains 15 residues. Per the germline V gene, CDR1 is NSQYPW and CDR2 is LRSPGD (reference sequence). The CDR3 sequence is CTCSARDRSGNTLYF. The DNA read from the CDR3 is TGCACCTGCAGTGCGAGGGACAGGTCTGGAAATACGCTCTAT.

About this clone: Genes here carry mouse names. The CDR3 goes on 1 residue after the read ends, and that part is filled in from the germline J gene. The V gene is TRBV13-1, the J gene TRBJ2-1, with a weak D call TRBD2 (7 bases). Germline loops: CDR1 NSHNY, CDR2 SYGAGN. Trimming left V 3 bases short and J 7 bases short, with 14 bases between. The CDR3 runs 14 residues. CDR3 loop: CASSVLGGDAEQFF. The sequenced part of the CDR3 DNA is TGTGCCAGCAGTGTCTTGGGGGGCGACGCTGAGCAGTTC.

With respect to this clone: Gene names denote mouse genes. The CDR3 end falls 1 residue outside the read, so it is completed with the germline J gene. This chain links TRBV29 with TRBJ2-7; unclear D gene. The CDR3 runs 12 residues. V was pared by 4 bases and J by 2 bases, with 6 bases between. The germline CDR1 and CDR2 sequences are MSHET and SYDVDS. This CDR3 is CASSSPPYEQYF. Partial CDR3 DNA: TGTGCTAGCAGTTCACCCCCCTATGAACAGTAC.